This passage covers 5 T cell receptor beta chains from one sample sequenced in a study of blood T cell repertoires in COVID-19. Profiling relied on immunoSEQ multiplex PCR, and the TCRdb table lists in-frame clones only, not all of them. The table shows about 200,000 clones, with roughly four fifths occurring only once. Sequences were obtained from peripheral blood. Receptors were obtained from a woman between 35 and 50 years old with acute or convalescent COVID-19.

This clone was seen more than once but under ten times. The chain links TRBV27 to TRBJ2-1, with a weak D call TRBD2 (6 bases). Trimming left V 7 bases short and J 8 bases short, with 15 bases between. Germline CDR1 is MNHEY and CDR2 is SMNVEV (reference sequence). CDR3 length equals 13 residues. DNA of the CDR3: TGTGCCAGCACAACGGGAGACGGTTATGAGCAGTTCTTC. It is translated as CASTTGDGYEQFF.

The CDR3 spells CASSEDGVGVYGYTF. CDR3 DNA sequence: TGTGCCAGCTCAGAGGACGGCGTAGGGGTATATGGCTACACCTTC. The chain couples TRBV18 to TRBJ1-2; TRBD1 might be the D (5 bases). CDR1 KGHSH and CDR2 LQKENI come from the germline V gene. This CDR3 spans 15 amino acids. The V end was cut by 5 bases, the J end by 5 bases, with 18 bases between. The variable domain in full, completed from reference TRBV18 and TRBJ1-2, reads NAGVMQNPRHLVRRRGQEARLRCSPMKGHSHVYWYRQLPEEGLKFMVYLQKENIIDESGMPKERFSAEFPKEGPSILRIQQVVRGDSAAYFCASSEDGVGVYGYTFGSGTRLTVV.

This rearrangement joins TRBV29-1 to TRBJ2-4; possibly TRBD2 for D (6 bases). Trimming removed 2 bases from V and 7 bases from J, with 12 bases in between. The CDR3 contains 13 residues. From germline, CDR1 is SQVTM and CDR2 ANQGSEA. DNA of the CDR3: TGCAGCGTTGAACGTCCGGGGGAGAACATTCAGTACTTC. It encodes CSVERPGENIQYF.

The V gene is TRBV13, the J gene TRBJ2-7; 9 bases align to TRBD1. In germline, CDR1 is PRHDT, CDR2 FYEKMQ (reference sequence). The V and J ends lost 5 bases and 3 bases, in that order; junction bases with no gene match: 2. CDR3 size: 13 residues. CDR3 residues: CASSQDRGYEQYF. The CDR3 DNA is TGTGCCAGCAGCCAGGACAGGGGCTACGAGCAGTACTTC.

The genes are TRBV11-2 and TRBJ2-1; TRBD2 aligns across 13 bases. The junction had 6 bases not matched to a gene; V was cut back by 2 bases and J by 5 bases. The CDR3 length is 17 residues. Per germline, CDR1 SGHAT and CDR2 FQNNGV. CDR3 loop: CASSLLRTSGRHNEQFF. The CDR3 DNA follows: TGTGCCAGCAGCTTACTCCGGACTAGCGGGAGACACAATGAGCAGTTCTTC.